The present T cell receptor beta chain was sequenced within a study of CD8+CD57+ T cells in acquired aplastic anemia. Per germline, CDR1 SNHLY and CDR2 FYNNEI. This CDR3 has 15 residues. Trimming cost V 4 bases and J 4 bases, with 13 bases left between them. For CDR3 and TCR beta VDJ profiling, genomic DNA was the template used. In TCRdb, the reads were re-called with MiXCR into one record per CDR3 protein. The sample shows around 200,000 distinct CDR3 sequences, approximately 60% of them seen only once. Sequences were obtained from sorted CD4+, CD8+, or CD8+CD57+ T cells (not recorded which) from PBMCs. J is TRBJ2-2 and V is TRBV2, with D perhaps matching TRBD1 or TRBD2 (5 bases each). The TCR sequence derives from a human donor in good health. CDR3 protein: CASSVVGTVTGELFF. The CDR3 DNA is TGTGCCAGCAGTGTTGTGGGGACCGTCACCGGGGAGCTGTTTTTT.